What follows describes a single T cell receptor (beta chain). Data came from immunoSEQ multiplex PCR; TCRdb stores just in-frame clones and leaves some out. The data show more than 65,000 clones, 90% to 95% seen once. This specimen comes from a study of blood T cell repertoires in COVID-19. Study overall: T cells, B-cell-depleted T cells, or PBMCs supplied cDNA or gDNA.

V lost 10 bases to trimming and J lost 4 bases, with 16 bases between them. Germline V gene data show CDR1 as LNHDA and CDR2 as SQIVND (reference sequence). The CDR3 is 13 residues long. The material sequenced was peripheral blood. The sequence derives from a human donor in a cohort sampled during active COVID-19. This chain links TRBV19 with TRBJ1-1; D may be TRBD1 (5 bases). The CDR3 protein is CATRGVGSTEAFF. In DNA form, the CDR3 reads TGTGCCACCCGGGGGGTGGGGAGCACTGAAGCTTTCTTT.